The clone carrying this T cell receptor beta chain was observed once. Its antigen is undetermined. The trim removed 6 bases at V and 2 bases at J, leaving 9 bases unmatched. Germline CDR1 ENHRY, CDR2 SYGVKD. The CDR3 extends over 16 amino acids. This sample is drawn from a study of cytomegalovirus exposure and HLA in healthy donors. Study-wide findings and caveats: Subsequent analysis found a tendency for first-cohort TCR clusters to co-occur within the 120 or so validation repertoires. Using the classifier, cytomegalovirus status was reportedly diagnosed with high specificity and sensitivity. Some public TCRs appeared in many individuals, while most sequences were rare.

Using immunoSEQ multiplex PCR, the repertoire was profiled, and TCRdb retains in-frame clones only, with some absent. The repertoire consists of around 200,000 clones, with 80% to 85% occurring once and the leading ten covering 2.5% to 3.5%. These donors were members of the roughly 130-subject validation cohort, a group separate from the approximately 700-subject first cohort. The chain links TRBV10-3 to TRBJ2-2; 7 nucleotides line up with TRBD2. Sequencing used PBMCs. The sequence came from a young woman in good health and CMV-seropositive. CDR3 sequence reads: CAIRPGLVGNTGELFF. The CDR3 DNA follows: TGTGCCATCAGGCCTGGACTAGTTGGTAACACCGGGGAGCTGTTTTTT.